A single sample gave rise to the 16 T cell receptor beta chains below, sequenced in a study of blood T cell repertoires in COVID-19. The data were produced by immunoSEQ multiplex PCR, yet TCRdb's version contains in-frame clones alone and is incomplete. Of some 83,000 clones listed, roughly 82% are singletons. Sequencing used peripheral blood. The receptors derive from a man aged 50 to 60 with acute or convalescent COVID-19.

V usage is TRBV27 and J usage is TRBJ1-2, with 9 bases fitting TRBD1. Germline V gene data show CDR1 as MNHEY and CDR2 as SMNVEV (reference sequence). The CDR3 is 15 amino acids. Trimming cost V 5 bases and J 4 bases; bases outside gene matches: 8. This CDR3 is CASSPRDRATYGYTF. CDR3 sequence (DNA): TGTGCCAGCAGTCCCCGGGACAGGGCTACCTATGGCTACACCTTC.

J is TRBJ1-2 and V is TRBV10-3; D gene uncertain. The CDR3 has 13 amino acids. V shed 2 bases and J shed 7 bases, with 11 bases lying between them. Germline CDR1 is ENHRY and CDR2 is SYGVKD. The CDR3 bases are TGTGCCATCAGTGAGACTGAGCACCGTGGCTACACCTTC. It yields the protein CAISETEHRGYTF.

This clone showed up just once. V and J are TRBV12-5 and TRBJ1-1, with D possibly being TRBD1 (5 bases). V lost 4 bases, J lost 0 bases, and 18 bases lay in between. In germline, CDR1 is LGHNT, CDR2 FRNRAP. This CDR3 is 17 amino acids long. The CDR3 nucleotides are TGTGCTAGTGGTTCCACCACCGGGGCGGGGTTGAACACTGAAGCTTTCTTT. Translating it yields CASGSTTGAGLNTEAFF.

The V gene is TRBV9, the J gene TRBJ2-5; D is unresolved. Trimming took off 1 base at V and 5 bases at J, with 9 bases between the two ends. The CDR3 spans 13 residues. Germline V gene data show CDR1 as SGDLS and CDR2 as YYNGEE. Here the CDR3 reads CASSVWASETQYF. DNA for the CDR3: TGTGCCAGCAGCGTATGGGCATCGGAGACCCAGTACTTC.

V usage is TRBV13 and J usage is TRBJ2-7; 11 bases agree with TRBD1. The CDR3 contains 16 residues. V dropped 5 bases and J dropped 3; count of bases not matched to a gene: 9. Germline V lookup: CDR1 PRHDT, CDR2 FYEKMQ (reference sequence). Written as DNA, the CDR3 is TGTGCCAGCAGCCCCCCGACGGGACAGGGGGACTACGAGCAGTACTTC. Translated, it gives CASSPPTGQGDYEQYF.

This chain uses TRBV4-1 with TRBJ2-4; 8 nucleotides align to TRBD1. This CDR3 is 13 amino acids long. Germline V gene lookup returns CDR1 MGHRA and CDR2 YSYEKL. The trim removed 2 bases at V and 11 bases at J, leaving 5 bases unmatched. CDR3 in DNA: TGCGCCAGCAGCCAACTGGACAGGGAACTTCAGTACTTC. Encoded protein: CASSQLDRELQYF.

This clone occurred a few times. The rearrangement joins TRBV6-5 to TRBJ1-2; D is ambiguous. Germline CDR1 is MNHEY and CDR2 is SVGAGI. This CDR3 has 13 amino acids. V lost 5 bases to trimming and J lost 5 bases, with 12 bases between them. The DNA for the CDR3 is TGTGCCAGCAGTCGCAGGTTAGAATATGGCTACACCTTC. Its protein product is CASSRRLEYGYTF.

A few counts support this clone. The rearrangement links TRBV6-5 to TRBJ1-3; the match to TRBD1 covers 10 bases. The germline gives CDR1 MNHEY, CDR2 SVGAGI. This CDR3 comprises 15 residues. V trimming: 3 bases; J trimming: 3 bases; junction bases outside the gene matches: 2. The CDR3 is CASSYGTGVGNTIYF. For the CDR3, the DNA is TGTGCCAGCAGTTATGGGACAGGGGTTGGAAACACCATATATTTT.

The chain recombines TRBV11-1 with TRBJ2-1; 13 bases line up with TRBD2. V gave up 4 bases and J gave up 5 bases; unmatched junction bases: 5. Germline loops: CDR1 SGHAT, CDR2 FQDESV (reference sequence). The CDR3 runs to 16 residues. The CDR3 DNA reads TGTGCCAGCAGCTCCAGACTAGCGGGAGGTAACAATGAGCAGTTCTTC. Its translation is CASSSRLAGGNNEQFF.

This clone has only a few counts. This chain connects TRBV12-5 to TRBJ2-1; TRBD1 matches at 9 bases. The CDR3 runs 17 residues. Germline lookup yields CDR1 LGHNT and CDR2 FRNRAP. V gave up 6 bases and J gave up 4 bases; unmatched junction bases: 13. CDR3 in DNA: TGTGCTAGTGGCAACGACGAGGGACAGGGAGGTTACAATGAGCAGTTCTTC. This gives the protein CASGNDEGQGGYNEQFF. Complete variable domain (other parts from reference TRBV12-5 and TRBJ2-1): DARVTQTPRHKVTEMGQEVTMRCQPILGHNTVFWYRQTMMQGLELLAYFRNRAPLDDSGMPKDRFSAEMPDATLATLKIQPSEPRDSAVYFCASGNDEGQGGYNEQFFGPGTRLTVL.

This rearrangement joins TRBV11-2 to TRBJ2-2, with a tentative D call TRBD2 (6 bases). Germline V CDR1 and CDR2: SGHAT, FQNNGV. The CDR3 runs to 13 residues. V was clipped by 6 bases and J by 6 bases, with 11 bases between them. Here the CDR3 DNA reads TGTGCCAGCAGACGATTAGCGGCCGGGGAGCTGTTTTTT. It yields the protein CASRRLAAGELFF. Complete variable domain (other parts from reference TRBV11-2 and TRBJ2-2): EAGVAQSPRYKIIEKRQSVAFWCNPISGHATLYWYQQILGQGPKLLIQFQNNGVVDDSQLPKDRFSAERLKGVDSTLKIQPAKLEDSAVYLCASRRLAAGELFFGEGSRLTVL.

This rearrangement joins TRBV7-9 to TRBJ1-5; maybe TRBD1 (5 bases). This CDR3 has 13 amino acids. Trimming took off 3 bases at V and 5 bases at J, with 8 bases between the two ends. Per germline, CDR1 SEHNR and CDR2 FQNEAQ (reference sequence). Written as DNA, the CDR3 is TGTGCCAGCAGCTTCGGGGGGGATCAGCCCCAGCATTTT. Its translation: CASSFGGDQPQHF.

The V and J genes are TRBV9 and TRBJ1-1; no definite D call. CDR1 and CDR2 from the germline V gene are SGDLS and YYNGEE. This CDR3 spans 13 amino acids. The V and J ends lost 7 bases and 5 bases respectively, with 15 bases between them. The CDR3 DNA follows: TGTGCCAGCGGGAGGGTGAGTGGGACTGAAGCTTTCTTT. As protein: CASGRVSGTEAFF.

The gene calls are TRBV7-9 and TRBJ1-1, with TRBD1 identical over 9 bases. This CDR3 has 15 residues. Germline V lookup: CDR1 SEHNR, CDR2 FQNEAQ (reference sequence). With 7 bases clipped from V and 3 bases from J, the junction kept 9 bases outside the gene matches. The CDR3 coding sequence is TGTGCCAGCACCTCCCCCCGGGACAGGGACACTGAAGCTTTCTTT. Translated: CASTSPRDRDTEAFF.

The J gene is TRBJ1-6, the V gene TRBV6-1; tentatively, D is TRBD1 (5 bases). This CDR3 region has 17 residues. The germline V gene encodes CDR1 MNHNS and CDR2 SASEGT. V lost 2 bases and J lost 7, with 18 bases in between. CDR3 nucleotide sequence: TGTGCCAGCAGTGAATTTGGGGGATTGCGGGGAAATTCACCCCTCCACTTT. It codes for CASSEFGGLRGNSPLHF.

J is TRBJ1-2 and V is TRBV6-5; D perhaps matches TRBD1 (5 bases). V lost 5 bases and J 1 base, leaving 8 bases between the germline ends. Germline assignment: CDR1 MNHEY and CDR2 SVGAGI. The CDR3 is 13 residues long. The CDR3: CASSPTVNYGYTF. The DNA for the CDR3 is TGTGCCAGCAGTCCGACAGTTAACTATGGCTACACCTTC.